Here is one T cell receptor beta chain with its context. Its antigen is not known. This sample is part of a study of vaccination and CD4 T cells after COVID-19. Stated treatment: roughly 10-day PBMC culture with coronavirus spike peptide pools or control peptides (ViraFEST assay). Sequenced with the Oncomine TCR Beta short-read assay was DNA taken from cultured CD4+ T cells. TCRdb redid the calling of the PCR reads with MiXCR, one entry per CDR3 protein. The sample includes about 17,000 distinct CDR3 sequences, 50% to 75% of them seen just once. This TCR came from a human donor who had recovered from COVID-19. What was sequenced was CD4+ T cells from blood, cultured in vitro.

CDR3 loop: CASSGQGYEQYF. The CDR3 DNA reads as TGTGCCAGCAGTGGACAGGGTTACGAGCAGTACTTC. The chain uses TRBV6-1 and TRBJ2-7; 7 bases agree with TRBD1. With V trimmed by 4 bases and J by 4 bases, 1 base remained unmatched. This CDR3 has 12 amino acids. The V gene's germline CDR1 is MNHNS and CDR2 SASEGT.